The subject of this entry is one T cell receptor (beta chain). Its antigen is not yet known. No quality values exist for individual bases; no much larger clone is one base distant. The germline V gene specifies MNHNS as CDR1 and SASEGT as CDR2. V loses 5 bases of germline sequence and J loses 5 bases, and the interval between the two ends is 15 bases. The CDR3 numbers 14 residues from cysteine through phenylalanine. Only the CDR3 DNA is retained, 42 bases long and in frame from the first base. This specimen comes from a study of patients and donors after allogeneic stem cell transplantation (dated by TCRdb to between 2020 and 2021). Receptor libraries were prepared by RT-PCR. Sequencer: NextSeq 550. TCRdb trimmed public reads at Q25 via fastp, called clones via MiXCR and kept in-frame beta chains. Every CDR3 protein is listed once, alongside the most common genes and DNA of its rows. For this sample the table gives about a million distinct CDR3 sequences, of which more than 15% were detected only once. Roughly 6% of the sample lies in the top ten.

Recombination joined TRBV6-1 with TRBJ2-5; the D gene is possibly TRBD2, with 5 bases matching. Source material: blood, either unsorted or a sorted T cell fraction (not recorded which). This sequence originates from a human donor who was either an allogeneic HSCT recipient or a stem cell or donor lymphocyte infusion donor (not recorded which). It is not recorded whose cells these are; they may come from a transplant donor. The DNA sequence reads TGTGCCAGCAGTCCCCGGGGTCCTGCGGAGACCCAGTACTTC. Translation gives CASSPRGPAETQYF.